Listed here are 8 T cell receptor beta chains from one sample, sequenced in a study of CD8 T cells in Susac syndrome. An input of roughly 0.5 to 1 ug of RNA was subjected to reverse transcription using random hexamers. MiXCR, run by TCRdb on the immunoSEQ multiplex PCR reads, gives a single entry per CDR3 protein. Counted here are some 140,000 distinct CDR3 sequences, around 80% occurring once; the ten biggest clones make up 0.45% to 0.6%. The sequencing input was CD8+ T cells from PBMCs. The receptors derive from a human donor with multiple sclerosis.

This clonotype turned up a few times. The V and J genes are TRBV7-9 and TRBJ2-2; TRBD2 matches at 10 bases. This CDR3 contains 16 residues. V shed 5 bases, J shed 2 bases, and the junction held 5 bases outside the gene matches. Germline-derived CDR1 and CDR2 are SEHNR and FQNEAQ (reference sequence). The CDR3 protein is CASSPASGSNTGELFF. CDR3 DNA: TGTGCCAGCAGCCCCGCTAGCGGGAGTAACACCGGGGAGCTGTTTTTT.

V is TRBV7-9 and J is TRBJ2-1; possibly TRBD1 for D (5 bases). CDR1 is SEHNR and CDR2 is FQNEAQ in the germline V gene (reference sequence). The CDR3 has 16 amino acids. Trimming left V 5 bases short and J 1 base short, with 15 bases between. CDR3 sequence (DNA): TGTGCCAGCAGCCCCCGTGGAACAGGTTCCTACAATGAGCAGTTCTTC. This encodes CASSPRGTGSYNEQFF. The full variable domain, in which reference TRBV7-9 and TRBJ2-1 provide the parts outside the CDR3, is DTGVSQNPRHKITKRGQNVTFRCDPISEHNRLYWYRQTLGQGPEFLTYFQNEAQLEKSRLLSDRFSAERPKGSFSTLEIQRTEQGDSAMYLCASSPRGTGSYNEQFFGPGTRLTVL.

The chain links TRBV2 to TRBJ1-1, with a tentative D call TRBD1 (6 bases). V lost 6 bases, J lost 0 bases, and 20 bases lay in between. Germline values: CDR1 SNHLY, CDR2 FYNNEI. The CDR3 length is 17 residues. CDR3 amino acids: CASSPDRLQGLNTEAFF. The DNA of the CDR3 is TGTGCCAGCAGCCCCGATCGCTTACAGGGACTGAACACTGAAGCTTTCTTT.

This clonotype was counted only a few times. V usage is TRBV7-6 and J usage is TRBJ2-1; no clear D. The CDR3 consists of 14 residues. The germline gives CDR1 SGHVS, CDR2 FNYEAQ. The V gene lost 2 bases and the J gene lost 6 bases, with 11 bases spanning the gap. CDR3 bases: TGTGCCAGCAGCTTATGGACGGGTTCCAATGAGCAGTTCTTC. Protein product: CASSLWTGSNEQFF. The full variable domain, rest sourced from reference TRBV7-6 and TRBJ2-1, is GAGVSQSPRYKVTKRGQDVALRCDPISGHVSLYWYRQALGQGPEFLTYFNYEAQQDKSGLPNDRFSAERPEGSISTLTIQRTEQRDSAMYRCASSLWTGSNEQFFGPGTRLTVL.

V gene TRBV13 combines with J gene TRBJ2-1, with a tentative D call TRBD1 (5 bases). This CDR3 is 12 amino acids long. In germline, CDR1 is PRHDT, CDR2 FYEKMQ (reference sequence). Trimming pared 6 bases from V and 9 bases from J, leaving 12 bases between. CDR3 residues: CASSSRVSEQFF. CDR3 coding DNA: TGTGCCAGCAGTTCCAGGGTGAGTGAGCAGTTCTTC.

The genes are TRBV11-2 and TRBJ2-1; D possibly corresponds to TRBD1 (5 bases). The CDR3 sequence is 15 residues long. V lost 1 base to trimming and J lost 2 bases, with 9 bases between them. The V gene's germline CDR1 is SGHAT and CDR2 FQNNGV. CDR3 amino acids: CASSLGAGTYNEQFF. CDR3 DNA: TGTGCCAGCAGCTTAGGAGCAGGGACCTACAATGAGCAGTTCTTC.

The V gene is TRBV6-2 or TRBV6-3, the J gene TRBJ2-1; 7 nucleotides agree with TRBD2. Per germline, CDR1 MNHEY and CDR2 SVGEGT. There are 16 residues in the CDR3. The V gene end was trimmed by 0 bases and the J gene end by 6 bases; junction bases not matched to a gene: 8. The CDR3, as DNA: TGTGCCAGCAGTTACTCAGAGACTAGCCCCCCCAATGAGCAGTTCTTC. Amino acid sequence: CASSYSETSPPNEQFF.

This clonotype turned up a few times. The V and J genes are TRBV4-2 and TRBJ1-2; D remains ambiguous. Trimming removed 7 bases from V and 0 bases from J, with 21 bases in between. This CDR3 spans 17 amino acids. Germline V CDR1 and CDR2: LGHNA, YNFKEQ. The CDR3 nucleotides read TGTGCCAGCACCCCCTCCTCGGGTCCGTCAGCTAACTATGGCTACACCTTC. Its protein is CASTPSSGPSANYGYTF.